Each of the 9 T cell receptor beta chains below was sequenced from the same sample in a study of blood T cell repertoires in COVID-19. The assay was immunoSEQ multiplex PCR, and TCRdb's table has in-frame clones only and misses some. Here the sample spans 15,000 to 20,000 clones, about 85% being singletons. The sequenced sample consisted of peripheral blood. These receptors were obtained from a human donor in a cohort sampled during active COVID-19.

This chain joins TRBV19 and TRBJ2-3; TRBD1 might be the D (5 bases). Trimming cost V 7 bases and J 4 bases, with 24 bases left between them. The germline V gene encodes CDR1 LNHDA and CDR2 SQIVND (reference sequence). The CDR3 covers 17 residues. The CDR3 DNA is TGTGCCAGTAACCCCCACCGCGACAGCTTCGGTGCAGATACGCAGTATTTT. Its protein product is CASNPHRDSFGADTQYF. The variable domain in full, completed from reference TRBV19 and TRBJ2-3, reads DGGITQSPKYLFRKEGQNVTLSCEQNLNHDAMYWYRQDPGQGLRLIYYSQIVNDFQKGDIAEGYSVSREKKESFPLTVTSAQKNPTAFYLCASNPHRDSFGADTQYFGPGTRLTVL.

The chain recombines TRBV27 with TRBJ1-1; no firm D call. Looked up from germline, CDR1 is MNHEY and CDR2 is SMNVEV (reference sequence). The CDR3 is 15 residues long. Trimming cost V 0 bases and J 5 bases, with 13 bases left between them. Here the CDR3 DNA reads TGTGCCAGCAGTTTATCTCGGAAGGGAGGTACTGAAGCTTTCTTT. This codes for CASSLSRKGGTEAFF.

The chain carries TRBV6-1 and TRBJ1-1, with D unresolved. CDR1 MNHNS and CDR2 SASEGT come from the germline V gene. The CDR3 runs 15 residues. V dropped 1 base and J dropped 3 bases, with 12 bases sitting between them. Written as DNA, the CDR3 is TGTGCCAGCAGTGAAGACAGCCGGCAGGACACTGAAGCTTTCTTT. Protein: CASSEDSRQDTEAFF.

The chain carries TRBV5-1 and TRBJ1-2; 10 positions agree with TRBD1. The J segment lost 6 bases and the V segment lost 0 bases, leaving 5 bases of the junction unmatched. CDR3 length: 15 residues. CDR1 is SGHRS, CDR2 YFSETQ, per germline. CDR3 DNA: TGCGCCAGCAGCTTGGTGGTGACAGGGGGCCATGGCTACACCTTC. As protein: CASSLVVTGGHGYTF.

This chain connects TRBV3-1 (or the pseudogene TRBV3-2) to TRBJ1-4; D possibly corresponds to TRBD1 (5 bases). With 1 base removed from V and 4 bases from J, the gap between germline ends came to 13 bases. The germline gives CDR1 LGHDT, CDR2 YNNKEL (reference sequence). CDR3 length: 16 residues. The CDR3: CASSQVGQAGNEKLFF. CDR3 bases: TGTGCCAGCAGCCAAGTGGGGCAGGCCGGTAATGAAAAACTGTTTTTT.

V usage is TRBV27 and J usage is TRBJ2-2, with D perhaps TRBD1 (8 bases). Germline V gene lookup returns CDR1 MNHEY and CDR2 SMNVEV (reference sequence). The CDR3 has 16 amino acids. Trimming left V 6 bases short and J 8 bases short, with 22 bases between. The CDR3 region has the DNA TGTGCCAGCAGCCGCGGACAGGGAGGGGGACCAGGGGAGCTGTTTTTT. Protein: CASSRGQGGGPGELFF.

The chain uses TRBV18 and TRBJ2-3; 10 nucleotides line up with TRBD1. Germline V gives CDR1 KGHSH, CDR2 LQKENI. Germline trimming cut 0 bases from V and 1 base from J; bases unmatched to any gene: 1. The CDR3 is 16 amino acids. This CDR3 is CASSPPGTGGTDTQYF. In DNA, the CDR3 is TGTGCCAGCTCACCACCCGGGACAGGGGGCACAGATACGCAGTATTTT. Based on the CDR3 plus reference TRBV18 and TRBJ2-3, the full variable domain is NAGVMQNPRHLVRRRGQEARLRCSPMKGHSHVYWYRQLPEEGLKFMVYLQKENIIDESGMPKERFSAEFPKEGPSILRIQQVVRGDSAAYFCASSPPGTGGTDTQYFGPGTRLTVL.

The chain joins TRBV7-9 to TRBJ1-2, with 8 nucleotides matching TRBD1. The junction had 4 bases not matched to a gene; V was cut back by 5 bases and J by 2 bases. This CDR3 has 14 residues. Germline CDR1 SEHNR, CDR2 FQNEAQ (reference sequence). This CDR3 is CASSPRTGNYGYTF. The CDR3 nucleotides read TGTGCCAGCAGCCCTCGGACAGGGAACTATGGCTACACCTTC.

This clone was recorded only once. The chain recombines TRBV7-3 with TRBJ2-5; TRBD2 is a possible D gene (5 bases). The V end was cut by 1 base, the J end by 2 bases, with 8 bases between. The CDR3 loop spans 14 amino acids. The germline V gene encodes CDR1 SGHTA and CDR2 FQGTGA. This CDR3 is CASSLNGEQETQYF. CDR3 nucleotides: TGTGCCAGCAGCTTAAACGGGGAACAAGAGACCCAGTACTTC.